This record covers a single TCR beta chain. CDR1 is LNHDA, CDR2 SQIVND, per germline (reference sequence). The V and J ends lost 7 bases and 7 bases, in that order; junction bases with no gene match: 9. The CDR3 contains 13 residues. These data originate in a study of blood T cell repertoires in COVID-19. Per the authors' pipeline: Amplification from reference gene primers served as the basis for estimated nucleated cell counts. Only in-frame clones appear in the TCRdb table, and some are missing; sequencing was by immunoSEQ multiplex PCR. For V, J and clone size, that table is used; D and trimming come from the DNA. The sample lists about 190,000 clones; around 84% were seen once.

Sequencing was performed on peripheral blood. V usage is TRBV19 and J usage is TRBJ1-2; 7 bases agree with TRBD1. The receptor comes from a man aged 35-49 years with active or convalescent COVID-19. CDR3 sequence reads: CASISDREGGYTF. DNA of the CDR3: TGTGCCAGTATCTCAGACAGGGAAGGTGGCTACACCTTC.